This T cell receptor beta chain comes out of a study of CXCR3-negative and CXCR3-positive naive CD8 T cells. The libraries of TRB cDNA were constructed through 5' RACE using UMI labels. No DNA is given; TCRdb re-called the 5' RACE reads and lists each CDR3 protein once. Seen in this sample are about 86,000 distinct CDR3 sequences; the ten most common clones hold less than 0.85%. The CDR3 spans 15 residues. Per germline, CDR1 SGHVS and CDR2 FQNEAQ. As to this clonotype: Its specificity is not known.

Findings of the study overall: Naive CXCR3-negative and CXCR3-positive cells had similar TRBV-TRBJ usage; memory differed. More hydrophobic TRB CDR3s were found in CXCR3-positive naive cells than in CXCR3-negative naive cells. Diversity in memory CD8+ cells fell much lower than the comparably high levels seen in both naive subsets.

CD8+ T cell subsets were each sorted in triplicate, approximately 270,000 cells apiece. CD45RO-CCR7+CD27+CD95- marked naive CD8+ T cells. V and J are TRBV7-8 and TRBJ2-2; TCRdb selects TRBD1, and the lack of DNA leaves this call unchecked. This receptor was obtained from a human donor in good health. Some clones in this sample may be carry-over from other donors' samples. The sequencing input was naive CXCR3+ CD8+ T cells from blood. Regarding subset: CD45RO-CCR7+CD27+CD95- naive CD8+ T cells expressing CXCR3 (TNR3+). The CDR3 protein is CASSPWTANTGELFF. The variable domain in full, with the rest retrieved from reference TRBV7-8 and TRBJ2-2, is GAGVSQSPRYKVAKRGQDVALRCDPISGHVSLFWYQQALGQGPEFLTYFQNEAQLDKSGLPSDRFFAERPEGSVSTLKIQRTQQEDSAVYLCASSPWTANTGELFFGEGSRLTVL.